What follows are 24 T cell receptor beta chains derived from one specimen sequenced in a study of response to subunit inactivated influenza vaccine. TCRdb independently ran MiXCR on the RT-PCR reads; one entry per CDR3 protein. The sample contains about 800,000 distinct CDR3 sequences, around 21% of which appear only once. The material sequenced was PBMCs from blood, taken 5 days after vaccination. These TCRs come from a man over 45 who received an inactivated influenza vaccine.

This clonotype showed up just a few times. The J gene is TRBJ2-5, the V gene TRBV27, with a possible D match to TRBD2 (6 bases). Germline CDR1 reads MNHEY; CDR2 reads SMNVEV (reference sequence). V dropped 2 bases and J dropped 5 bases, with 15 bases sitting between them. The CDR3 is made up of 15 amino acids. DNA of the CDR3: TGTGCCAGCAGTTTAGTGGGGCTAGCGTGGGAGACCCAGTACTTC. Protein sequence: CASSLVGLAWETQYF.

The chain has TRBV7-2 and TRBJ2-5; 8 positions agree with TRBD2. Germline V lookup: CDR1 SGHTA, CDR2 FQGNSA. Germline trimming cut 5 bases from V and 5 bases from J; bases unmatched to any gene: 16. The CDR3 runs to 17 residues. CDR3: CASSHVAGRGVGETQYF. The CDR3 DNA reads TGTGCCAGCAGCCACGTAGCGGGACGGGGCGTGGGGGAGACCCAGTACTTC.

The V call is TRBV7-8, the J call TRBJ1-3; D remains ambiguous. Germline V gene sequence: CDR1 SGHVS, CDR2 FQNEAQ. The CDR3 is made up of 14 amino acids. The germline V and J ends were trimmed by 0 bases and 4 bases, with 7 bases remaining between them. DNA for the CDR3: TGTGCCAGCAGCTTAGCGGTATTAGGAAACACCATATATTTT. It is translated as CASSLAVLGNTIYF.

The gene calls are TRBV20-1 and TRBJ2-5, with D hard to call. Deletions cut 3 bases from V and 5 bases from J, with 10 bases between. The CDR3 has 12 residues. The germline CDR1 and CDR2 sequences are DFQATT and SNEGSKA (reference sequence). This CDR3 reads CSASTRFETQYF. CDR3 bases: TGCAGTGCTAGTACGAGGTTTGAGACCCAGTACTTC.

The chain uses TRBV20-1 and TRBJ2-4, with 8 bases fitting TRBD1. J lost 6 bases, V lost 5 bases, and 9 bases had no gene match. CDR3 size: 14 residues. Germline CDR1 is DFQATT and CDR2 is SNEGSKA (reference sequence). The CDR3, as DNA: TGCAGTGCTGCTAGACAGGGGATGGGAAACATTCAGTACTTC. It encodes CSAARQGMGNIQYF.

This chain uses TRBV5-1 with TRBJ2-2; 10 bases match TRBD1. The CDR3 runs 16 residues. V lost 5 bases to trimming and J lost 8 bases; unmatched junction nucleotides: 12. CDR1 and CDR2 (germline): SGHRS, YFSETQ. The CDR3 DNA sequence: TGCGCCAGCAGATCCCCGGGACAGGGGACCGTAGGGGAGCTGTTTTTT. It codes for CASRSPGQGTVGELFF. Full variable domain (rest looked up from reference TRBV5-1 and TRBJ2-2): KAGVTQTPRYLIKTRGQQVTLSCSPISGHRSVSWYQQTPGQGLQFLFEYFSETQRNKGNFPGRFSGRQFSNSRSEMNVSTLELGDSALYLCASRSPGQGTVGELFFGEGSRLTVL.

This chain joins TRBV28 and TRBJ2-3; tentative D call: TRBD1 (5 bases). Germline V gene sequence: CDR1 MDHEN, CDR2 SYDVKM. V was cut by 2 bases and J by 7 bases, with 10 bases left in between. The CDR3 consists of 13 residues. The CDR3 sequence: CASSLQGTHTQYF. The DNA for the CDR3 is TGTGCCAGCAGTTTACAGGGTACTCATACGCAGTATTTT.

The chain combines TRBV9 with TRBJ2-1, with TRBD2 matching 9 bases. The CDR3 length is 15 residues. Germline CDR1 reads SGDLS; CDR2 reads YYNGEE. V was pared by 2 bases and J by 7 bases, with 7 bases of the junction left unmatched. CDR3 bases: TGTGCCAGCAGCGTGGCTAGCGGGACACCTAATGAGCAGTTCTTC. Translation: CASSVASGTPNEQFF.

This clonotype has only a few counts. One junction end does not reproduce the germline sequence, and a read error may be involved. V usage is TRBV6-4 and J usage is TRBJ1-4; D unclear. This CDR3 comprises 10 residues. Per the germline V gene, CDR1 is MRHNA and CDR2 is SNTAGT. CDR3 loop: CASRLTGSLF. The CDR3 nucleotides read TGTGCCAGCAGGCTTACCGGGTCCCTTTTT.

This clonotype was recorded a few times. This chain links TRBV28 with TRBJ2-3; 8 bases map to TRBD1. CDR1 is MDHEN, CDR2 SYDVKM, per germline. Trimming at V came to 6 bases and at J to 2 bases, leaving 10 bases not matched to a gene. This CDR3 spans 16 amino acids. The CDR3 loop is CASRPPGQGITDTQYF. In nucleotides, the CDR3 is TGTGCCAGCAGGCCCCCCGGACAGGGAATCACAGATACGCAGTATTTT.

Only a few counts were recorded for this clonotype. This chain uses TRBV11-2 with TRBJ2-5; D is uncertain. Germline V gives CDR1 SGHAT, CDR2 FQNNGV. This CDR3 is 15 amino acids long. The ends were cut back, 4 bases at V and 2 bases at J, with 14 bases in the middle. The DNA for the CDR3 is TGTGCCAGCAGCTCCCTAAGGCGGAAACAAGAGACCCAGTACTTC. Protein sequence: CASSSLRRKQETQYF.

This clonotype appeared a few times. This chain uses TRBV20-1 with TRBJ2-7, with 16 bases matching TRBD2. The CDR3 totals 16 residues. The J segment lost 5 bases and the V segment lost 6 bases, leaving 10 bases of the junction unmatched. The germline V gene encodes CDR1 DFQATT and CDR2 SNEGSKA (reference sequence). The CDR3 protein is CSASGLAGGPVHEQYF. CDR3 DNA sequence: TGCAGTGCCTCGGGACTAGCGGGAGGGCCCGTCCACGAGCAGTACTTC.

The chain links TRBV28 to TRBJ2-7, with 10 bases that match TRBD1. In germline, CDR1 is MDHEN, CDR2 SYDVKM. V was pared by 6 bases and J by 2 bases, with 7 bases of the junction left unmatched. The CDR3 loop spans 15 amino acids. The CDR3 nucleotides are TGTGCCAGCAGAAGGGACAGGGGATCTGCCTACGAGCAGTACTTC. Encoded protein: CASRRDRGSAYEQYF.

This clonotype showed up just a few times. CDR3 region: CASTTGGGYEQYF. The CDR3 nucleotides are TGTGCCAGCACCACAGGGGGCGGCTACGAGCAGTACTTC. V usage is TRBV5-5 and J usage is TRBJ2-7; 9 bases match TRBD1. The trim removed 6 bases at V and 3 bases at J, leaving 4 bases unmatched. The CDR3 runs 13 residues. Germline V gene sequence: CDR1 SGHKS, CDR2 YYEKEE (reference sequence).

This clonotype occurred a few times. The chain is built from TRBV12-3 or TRBV12-4 and TRBJ1-5; tentatively, D is TRBD1 (6 bases). CDR3 length: 15 amino acids. Trimming cost V 0 bases and J 3 bases, with 9 bases left between them. The CDR3 DNA reads TGTGCCAGCAGTTTAGCGGGGACAAACAATCAGCCCCAGCATTTT. Translated: CASSLAGTNNQPQHF.

At least ten counts were recorded for this clonotype. The chain has TRBV29-1 and TRBJ2-3; D remains ambiguous. The CDR3 runs to 15 residues. Per the germline V gene, CDR1 is SQVTM and CDR2 is ANQGSEA. Trimming pared 0 bases from V and 0 bases from J, leaving 10 bases between. The CDR3 bases are TGCAGCGTTGAAGATCGCGGCGGTAGCACAGATACGCAGTATTTT. Translation: CSVEDRGGSTDTQYF.

This clonotype has more than one count but fewer than ten. The chain carries TRBV7-9 and TRBJ2-7; TRBD2 aligns across 10 bases. CDR3 length equals 15 residues. Germline V gives CDR1 SEHNR, CDR2 FQNEAQ (reference sequence). Trimming removed 1 base from V and 6 bases from J; junction bases left unmatched: 6. CDR3 amino acids: CASSLELAGVGEQYF. CDR3 in DNA: TGTGCCAGCAGCTTAGAGCTAGCGGGAGTCGGCGAGCAGTACTTC.

V and J are TRBV20-1 and TRBJ2-2; 11 bases line up with TRBD2. This CDR3 contains 15 residues. Unmatched junction bases numbered 8, after V lost 7 bases and J lost 4 bases. CDR1 is DFQATT and CDR2 is SNEGSKA in the germline V gene (reference sequence). The DNA for the CDR3 is TGCAGTGGAAGCCCCACTAGCGGGAGCACCGGGGAGCTGTTTTTT. Translation: CSGSPTSGSTGELFF.

This clonotype was found a few times. This chain uses TRBV7-9 with TRBJ2-3; 7 bases fit TRBD2. The CDR3 consists of 16 residues. Germline CDR1 is SEHNR and CDR2 is FQNEAQ (reference sequence). V lost 5 bases, J lost 0 bases, and 8 bases stayed unmatched. The CDR3 sequence: CASSPIHGGSTDTQYF. The CDR3, as DNA: TGTGCCAGCAGCCCAATACACGGGGGGAGCACAGATACGCAGTATTTT.

The rearrangement uses TRBV4-1 and TRBJ2-2; TRBD1 or TRBD2 may be the D gene (5 bases each). Germline CDR1 and CDR2: MGHRA and YSYEKL. Trimming took off 1 base at V and 6 bases at J, with 6 bases between the two ends. The CDR3 has 13 amino acids. The CDR3 region has the DNA TGCGCCAGCAGCCAAGGGGGGTCCGGGGAGCTGTTTTTT. It is translated as CASSQGGSGELFF.

The V gene is TRBV7-6, the J gene TRBJ2-1, with D possibly matching TRBD2 (7 bases). This CDR3 has 16 residues. Germline V CDR1 and CDR2: SGHVS, FNYEAQ. Trimming cost V 1 base and J 6 bases, with 16 bases left between them. CDR3 DNA: TGTGCCAGCAGCTTAGAGGGTGGGGGGGCAAGCAATGAGCAGTTCTTC. Encoded protein: CASSLEGGGASNEQFF.

This clonotype was found a few times. V gene TRBV28 combines with J gene TRBJ2-7, with 15 bases matching TRBD2. The length of the CDR3 is 18 residues. With V trimmed by 7 bases and J by 6 bases, 16 bases remained unmatched. The germline V gene has CDR1 MDHEN and CDR2 SYDVKM. This chain's CDR3 is CASTLTGTSGRFSSEQYF. The CDR3 bases are TGTGCCAGCACCCTAACCGGGACTAGCGGGAGGTTTTCGTCCGAGCAGTACTTC.

The V call is TRBV28, the J call TRBJ2-7; no definite D call. V shed 1 base and J shed 5 bases, with 12 bases lying between them. Germline values: CDR1 MDHEN, CDR2 SYDVKM. This CDR3 has 14 amino acids. The CDR3: CASSLFVTGNEQYF. CDR3 nucleotide sequence: TGTGCCAGCAGTTTATTTGTGACTGGGAACGAGCAGTACTTC.

There are a few counts of this clonotype. V and J are TRBV5-1 and TRBJ2-3; 14 nucleotides align to TRBD2. Germline V gene data show CDR1 as SGHRS and CDR2 as YFSETQ. The CDR3 has 18 amino acids. Trimming removed 0 bases from V and 3 bases from J; junction bases left unmatched: 6. CDR3 nucleotides: TGCGCCAGCAGCTTGGTTGGACTAGCGGGAGGAACAACAGATACGCAGTATTTT. It is translated as CASSLVGLAGGTTDTQYF.